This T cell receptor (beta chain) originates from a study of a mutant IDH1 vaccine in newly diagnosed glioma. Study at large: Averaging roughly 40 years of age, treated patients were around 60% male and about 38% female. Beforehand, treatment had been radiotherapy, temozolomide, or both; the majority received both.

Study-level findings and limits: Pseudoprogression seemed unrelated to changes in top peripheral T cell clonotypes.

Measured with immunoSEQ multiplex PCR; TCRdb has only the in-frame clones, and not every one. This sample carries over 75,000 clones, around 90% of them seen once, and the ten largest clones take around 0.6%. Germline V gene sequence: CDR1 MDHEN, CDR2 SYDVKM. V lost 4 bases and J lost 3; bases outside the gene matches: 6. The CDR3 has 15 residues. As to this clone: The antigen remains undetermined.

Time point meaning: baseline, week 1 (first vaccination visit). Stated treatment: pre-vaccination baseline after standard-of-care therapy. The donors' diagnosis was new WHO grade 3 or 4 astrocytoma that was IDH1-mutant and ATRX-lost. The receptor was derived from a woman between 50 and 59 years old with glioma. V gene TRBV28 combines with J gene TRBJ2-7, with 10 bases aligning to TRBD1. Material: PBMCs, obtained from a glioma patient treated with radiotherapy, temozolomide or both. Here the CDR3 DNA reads TGTGCCAGCAGTTCTCACCGGGACAGGGGCTACGAGCAGTACTTC. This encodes CASSSHRDRGYEQYF.